The 12 T cell receptor beta chains presented below share a single source sample, sequenced in a study of T-cell reconstitution after alpha-beta-depleted transplantation in children. Unique molecular identifiers were incorporated into the prepared TCRbeta library. In TCRdb, the PCR reads were re-called with MiXCR into one record per CDR3 protein. Of roughly 48,000 distinct CDR3 sequences in the sample, over 4.5% were seen once. The sequencing used PBMCs, mostly from graft donor cells, collected 60 days after TCRalphabeta/CD19-depleted stem cell transplant. All receptors come from a female patient between 2 and 15 years old who had a stem cell transplant for aplastic anemia, so the T cells may come from the graft donor.

This clonotype has at least ten counts. The chain recombines TRBV20-1 with TRBJ2-6, with a possible D match to TRBD2 (5 bases). Germline values: CDR1 DFQATT, CDR2 SNEGSKA (reference sequence). There are 16 residues in the CDR3. Trimming removed 5 bases at V and 0 bases at J, with 14 bases between. The CDR3 sequence: CSASSQAGSGANVLTF. The CDR3, as DNA: TGCAGTGCTTCCTCCCAGGCGGGCTCTGGGGCCAACGTCCTGACTTTC.

This clonotype was detected only a few times. This sequence joins TRBV4-2 and TRBJ1-6; 7 positions match TRBD1. V was pared by 4 bases and J by 10 bases, with 10 bases of the junction left unmatched. Germline values: CDR1 LGHNA, CDR2 YNFKEQ. This CDR3 has 15 amino acids. CDR3 loop: CASSPSQGTLSPLHF. In DNA, the CDR3 is TGTGCCAGCAGCCCCTCACAGGGGACCCTATCACCCCTCCACTTT.

This clonotype was seen many times. V and J are TRBV20-1 and TRBJ1-1; 9 nucleotides align to TRBD1. There are 16 residues in the CDR3. Germline V lookup: CDR1 DFQATT, CDR2 SNEGSKA (reference sequence). The trim removed 5 bases at V and 3 bases at J, leaving 13 bases unmatched. The CDR3 DNA follows: TGCAGTGCTCGGGACAGGGTACTGAGGAGTGACACTGAAGCTTTCTTT. The encoded protein is CSARDRVLRSDTEAFF.

This clonotype occurred many times. The chain carries TRBV20-1 and TRBJ1-1; 7 bases match TRBD1. V dropped 1 base and J dropped 0; count of bases not matched to a gene: 8. Germline values: CDR1 DFQATT, CDR2 SNEGSKA (reference sequence). The CDR3 sequence is 16 residues long. For the CDR3, the DNA is TGCAGTGCTAGAGTGGTACAGGGGAATATGAACACTGAAGCTTTCTTT. This sequence encodes CSARVVQGNMNTEAFF.

In this sample, this clonotype turned up many times. The chain links TRBV7-6 to TRBJ2-7; possible D gene TRBD1, 6 bases. Germline lookup yields CDR1 SGHVS and CDR2 FNYEAQ. This CDR3 has 18 amino acids. V lost 6 bases, J lost 2 bases, and 26 bases lay in between. The CDR3 DNA reads as TGTGCCAGCAGTTCGATCCCCCTGGGCCAGGGGTCACCCTACGAGCAGTACTTC. It encodes CASSSIPLGQGSPYEQYF.

This clonotype came up a few times. The rearrangement joins TRBV7-9 to TRBJ2-2, with 8 positions matching TRBD1. After removal of 5 bases from V and 6 bases from J, the junction contained 5 bases not matched to a gene. Per the germline V gene, CDR1 is SEHNR and CDR2 is FQNEAQ (reference sequence). This CDR3 spans 14 amino acids. DNA for the CDR3: TGTGCCAGCAGCCAGGACAGGGTGGCCGGGGAGCTGTTTTTT. It codes for CASSQDRVAGELFF.

This clonotype was observed many times. The V gene is TRBV28, the J gene TRBJ1-4, with TRBD1 identical over 7 bases. Trimming removed 5 bases from V and 8 bases from J; junction bases left unmatched: 8. CDR1 and CDR2 (germline): MDHEN, SYDVKM. The CDR3 is made up of 14 amino acids. CDR3: CASSLTGWGEKLFF. The CDR3 DNA sequence: TGTGCCAGCAGTCTGACAGGGTGGGGAGAAAAACTGTTTTTT.

At least ten counts were recorded for this clonotype. V gene TRBV27 combines with J gene TRBJ2-7; D gene unclear. Germline CDR1 reads MNHEY; CDR2 reads SMNVEV (reference sequence). V lost 0 bases, J lost 6 bases, and 15 bases lay in between. CDR3 size: 15 residues. CDR3 in DNA: TGTGCCAGCAGTTTATCGACTCGAGGTTCGCGCGAGCAGTACTTC. It encodes CASSLSTRGSREQYF.

The sample holds many counts of this clonotype. The chain carries TRBV11-2 and TRBJ2-7, with D perhaps assigned TRBD1 or TRBD2 (7 bases each). The CDR3 runs to 15 residues. In germline, CDR1 is SGHAT, CDR2 FQNNGV. Trimming shortened V by 1 base and J by 4 bases, and 14 bases separated the two germline ends. The CDR3 DNA reads TGTGCCAGCAGCTTAGGGGCAGGGGGGGAATACGAGCAGTACTTC. This codes for CASSLGAGGEYEQYF.

This clonotype was observed many times. The J gene is TRBJ1-2, the V gene TRBV29-1; no reliable D call. V dropped 6 bases and J dropped 2 bases, with 10 bases sitting between them. This CDR3 has 12 residues. Germline assignment: CDR1 SQVTM and CDR2 ANQGSEA. The CDR3 DNA reads as TGCAGCGTGGCCCCCGGGAACTATGGCTACACCTTC. It yields the protein CSVAPGNYGYTF. Together with reference TRBV29-1 and TRBJ1-2, the CDR3 gives the full variable domain: SAVISQKPSRDICQRGTSLTIQCQVDSQVTMMFWYRQQPGQSLTLIATANQGSEATYESGFVIDKFPISRPNLTFSTLTVSNMSPEDSSIYLCSVAPGNYGYTFGSGTRLTVV.

Ten or more counts support this clonotype. The chain employs TRBV7-3 and TRBJ2-3, with 12 bases that match TRBD2. The CDR3 contains 16 residues. V shed 4 bases and J 3 bases; nucleotides not matched to a gene: 5. CDR1 is SGHTA, CDR2 FQGTGA, per germline. CDR3 loop: CASSWDGTSGTDTQYF. CDR3 DNA sequence: TGTGCCAGCAGCTGGGACGGGACTAGCGGGACAGATACGCAGTATTTT.

Many counts were recorded for this clonotype. The V call is TRBV7-9, the J call TRBJ2-1; 8 bases are a match to TRBD1. CDR1 is SEHNR and CDR2 is FQNEAQ in the germline V gene (reference sequence). This CDR3 has 15 residues. Trimming removed 1 base from V and 5 bases from J; junction bases left unmatched: 4. The CDR3 is CASSLGQGLNNEQFF. The CDR3 region has the DNA TGTGCCAGCAGCTTAGGACAGGGGCTCAACAATGAGCAGTTCTTC.